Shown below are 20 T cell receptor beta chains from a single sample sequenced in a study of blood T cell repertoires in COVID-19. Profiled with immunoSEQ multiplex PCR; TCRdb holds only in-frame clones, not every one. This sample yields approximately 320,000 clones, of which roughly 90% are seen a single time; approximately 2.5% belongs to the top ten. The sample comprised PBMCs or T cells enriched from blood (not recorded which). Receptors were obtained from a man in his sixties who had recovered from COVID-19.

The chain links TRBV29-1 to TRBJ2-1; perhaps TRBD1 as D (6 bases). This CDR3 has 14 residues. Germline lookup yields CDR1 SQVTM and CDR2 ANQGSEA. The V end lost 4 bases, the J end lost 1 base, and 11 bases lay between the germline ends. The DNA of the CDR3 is TGCAGCGTTGGTTCCAGGGGATCCTACAATGAGCAGTTCTTC. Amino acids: CSVGSRGSYNEQFF.

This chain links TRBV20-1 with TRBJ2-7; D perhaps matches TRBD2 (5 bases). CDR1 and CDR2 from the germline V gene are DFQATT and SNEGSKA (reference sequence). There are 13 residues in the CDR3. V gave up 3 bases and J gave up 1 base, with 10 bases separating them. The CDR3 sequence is CSASEGASYEQYF. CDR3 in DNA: TGCAGTGCTAGTGAGGGCGCTTCCTACGAGCAGTACTTC.

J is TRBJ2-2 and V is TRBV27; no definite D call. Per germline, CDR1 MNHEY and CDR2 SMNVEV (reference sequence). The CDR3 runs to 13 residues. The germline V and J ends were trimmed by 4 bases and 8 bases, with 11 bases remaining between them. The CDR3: CASSYYVQGELFF. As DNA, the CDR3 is TGTGCCAGCAGTTACTATGTCCAGGGGGAGCTGTTTTTT.

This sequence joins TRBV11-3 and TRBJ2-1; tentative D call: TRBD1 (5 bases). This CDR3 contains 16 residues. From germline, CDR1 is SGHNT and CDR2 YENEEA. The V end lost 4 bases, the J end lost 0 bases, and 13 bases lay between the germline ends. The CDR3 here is CASSSGHLSSYNEQFF. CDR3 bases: TGTGCCAGCAGCTCCGGACACCTGAGCTCCTACAATGAGCAGTTCTTC. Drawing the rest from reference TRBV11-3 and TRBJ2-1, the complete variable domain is EAGVVQSPRYKIIEKKQPVAFWCNPISGHNTLYWYLQNLGQGPELLIRYENEEAVDDSQLPKDRFSAERLKGVDSTLKIQPAELGDSAVYLCASSSGHLSSYNEQFFGPGTRLTVL.

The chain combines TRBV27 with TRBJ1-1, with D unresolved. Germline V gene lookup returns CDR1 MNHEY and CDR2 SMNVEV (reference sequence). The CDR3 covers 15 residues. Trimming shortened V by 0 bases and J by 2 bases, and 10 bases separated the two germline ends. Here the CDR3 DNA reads TGTGCCAGCAGTTTATCTGGCAGTTTAAACACTGAAGCTTTCTTT. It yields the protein CASSLSGSLNTEAFF.

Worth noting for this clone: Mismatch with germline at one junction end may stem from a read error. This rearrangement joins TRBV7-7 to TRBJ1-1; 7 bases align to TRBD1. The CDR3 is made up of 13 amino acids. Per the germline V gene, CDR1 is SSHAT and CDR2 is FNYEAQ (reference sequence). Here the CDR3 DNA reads TGTGCTAGCAGCTCTTGCCGGGACAGAAAAGCTTTCTTT. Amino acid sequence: CASSSCRDRKAFF.

The CDR3 spells CASSQGAGGNLFQPQHF. CDR3 bases: TGTGCCAGCAGCCAGGGGGCGGGCGGCAATCTGTTCCAGCCCCAGCATTTT. The chain links TRBV7-9 to TRBJ1-5, with 8 bases fitting TRBD1. The CDR3 is 17 residues long. Looked up from germline, CDR1 is SEHNR and CDR2 is FQNEAQ (reference sequence). V lost 5 bases to trimming and J lost 7 bases; unmatched junction nucleotides: 16. Complete variable domain (other parts from reference TRBV7-9 and TRBJ1-5): DTGVSQNPRHKITKRGQNVTFRCDPISEHNRLYWYRQTLGQGPEFLTYFQNEAQLEKSRLLSDRFSAERPKGSFSTLEIQRTEQGDSAMYLCASSQGAGGNLFQPQHFGDGTRLSIL.

CDR3 region: CASSYDGIGYNEQFF. The CDR3 DNA reads TGTGCCAGCAGTTACGACGGGATCGGGTACAATGAGCAGTTCTTC. The rearrangement joins TRBV6-5 to TRBJ2-1, with D tentatively TRBD2 (5 bases). The germline CDR1 and CDR2 sequences are MNHEY and SVGAGI. The CDR3 runs 15 residues. Trimming took off 2 bases at V and 4 bases at J, with 12 bases between the two ends.

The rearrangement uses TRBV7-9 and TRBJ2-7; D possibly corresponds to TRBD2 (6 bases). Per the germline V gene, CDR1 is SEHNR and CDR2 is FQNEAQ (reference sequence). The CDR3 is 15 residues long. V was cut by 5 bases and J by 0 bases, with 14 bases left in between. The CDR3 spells CASSLASAYSYEQYF. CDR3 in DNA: TGTGCCAGCAGCCTCGCTAGCGCATACTCCTACGAGCAGTACTTC.

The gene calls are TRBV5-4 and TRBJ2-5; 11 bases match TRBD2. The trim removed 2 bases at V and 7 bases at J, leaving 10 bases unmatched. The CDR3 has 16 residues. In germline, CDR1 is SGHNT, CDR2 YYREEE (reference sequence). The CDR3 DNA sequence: TGTGCCAGCAGCTTCGGCACTAGCGGGGGTCGGGTGACCCAGTACTTC. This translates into CASSFGTSGGRVTQYF.

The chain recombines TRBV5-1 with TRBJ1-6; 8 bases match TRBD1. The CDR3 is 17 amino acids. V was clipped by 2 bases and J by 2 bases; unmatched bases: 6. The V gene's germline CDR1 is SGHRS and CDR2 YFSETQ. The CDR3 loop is CASSLKPRGPYNSPLHF. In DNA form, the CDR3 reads TGCGCCAGCAGCTTAAAGCCCAGGGGGCCCTATAATTCACCCCTCCACTTT.

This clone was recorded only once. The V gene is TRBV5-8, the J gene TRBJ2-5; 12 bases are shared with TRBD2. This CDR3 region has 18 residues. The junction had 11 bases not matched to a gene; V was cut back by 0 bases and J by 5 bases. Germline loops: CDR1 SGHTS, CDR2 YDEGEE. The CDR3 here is CASSLGRLAGAWGETQYF. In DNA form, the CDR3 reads TGTGCCAGCAGCTTGGGCCGACTAGCGGGAGCCTGGGGGGAGACCCAGTACTTC.

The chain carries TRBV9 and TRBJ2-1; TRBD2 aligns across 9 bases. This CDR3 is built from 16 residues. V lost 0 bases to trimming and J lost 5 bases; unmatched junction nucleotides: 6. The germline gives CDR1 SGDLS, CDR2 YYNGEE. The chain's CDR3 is CASSVEERGAHNEQFF. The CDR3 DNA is TGTGCCAGCAGCGTAGAAGAGCGGGGGGCACACAATGAGCAGTTCTTC.

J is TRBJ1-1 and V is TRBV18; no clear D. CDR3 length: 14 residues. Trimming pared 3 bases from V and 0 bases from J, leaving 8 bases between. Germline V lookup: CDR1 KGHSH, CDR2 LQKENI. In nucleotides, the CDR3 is TGTGCCAGCTCACCCGGCAGGCTGAACACTGAAGCTTTCTTT. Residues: CASSPGRLNTEAFF. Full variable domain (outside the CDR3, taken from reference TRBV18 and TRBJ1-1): NAGVMQNPRHLVRRRGQEARLRCSPMKGHSHVYWYRQLPEEGLKFMVYLQKENIIDESGMPKERFSAEFPKEGPSILRIQQVVRGDSAAYFCASSPGRLNTEAFFGQGTRLTVV.

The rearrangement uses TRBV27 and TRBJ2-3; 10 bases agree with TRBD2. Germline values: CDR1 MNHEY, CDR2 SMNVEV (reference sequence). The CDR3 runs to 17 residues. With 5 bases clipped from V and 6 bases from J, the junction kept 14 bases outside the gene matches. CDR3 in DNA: TGTGCCAGCAGTCGCCGGTTATTAGCGGGGGGCATGGATACGCAGTATTTT. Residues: CASSRRLLAGGMDTQYF.

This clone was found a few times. CDR3 DNA sequence: TGTGCCAGCAGCTTAGGCATAGGTCGCAGCGCGGGTGGCTACACCTTC. It translates to CASSLGIGRSAGGYTF. The chain joins TRBV7-9 to TRBJ1-2; D gene unclear. From germline, CDR1 is SEHNR and CDR2 FQNEAQ (reference sequence). V shed 1 base and J shed 7 bases, with 19 bases lying between them. The CDR3 sequence is 16 residues long.

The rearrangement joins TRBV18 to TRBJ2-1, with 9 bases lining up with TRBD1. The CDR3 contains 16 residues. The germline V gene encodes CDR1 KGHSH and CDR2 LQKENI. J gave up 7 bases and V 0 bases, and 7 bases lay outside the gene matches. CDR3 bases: TGTGCCAGCTCACCACCCACAGGGGGCTTTGGTAATGAGCAGTTCTTC. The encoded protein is CASSPPTGGFGNEQFF.

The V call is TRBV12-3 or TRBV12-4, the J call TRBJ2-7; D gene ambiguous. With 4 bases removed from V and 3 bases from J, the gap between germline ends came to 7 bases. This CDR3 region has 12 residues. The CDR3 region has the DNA TGTGCCAGCAGTTCAGGAAACTACGAGCAGTACTTC. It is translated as CASSSGNYEQYF.

Here the CDR3 reads CASSLSAGNNYEQYF. The CDR3 bases are TGTGCCAGCAGCTTAAGTGCTGGCAATAACTACGAGCAGTACTTC. The chain joins TRBV7-3 to TRBJ2-7; D remains ambiguous. Germline V gene data show CDR1 as SGHTA and CDR2 as FQGTGA. There are 15 residues in the CDR3. V gave up 1 base and J gave up 3 bases, with 13 bases separating them.

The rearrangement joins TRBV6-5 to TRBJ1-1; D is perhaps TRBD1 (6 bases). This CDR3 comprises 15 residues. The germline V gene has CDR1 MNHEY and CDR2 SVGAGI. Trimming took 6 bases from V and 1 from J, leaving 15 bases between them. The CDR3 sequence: CASRDPGARNTEAFF. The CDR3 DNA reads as TGTGCCAGCAGAGACCCAGGGGCCAGGAACACTGAAGCTTTCTTT.